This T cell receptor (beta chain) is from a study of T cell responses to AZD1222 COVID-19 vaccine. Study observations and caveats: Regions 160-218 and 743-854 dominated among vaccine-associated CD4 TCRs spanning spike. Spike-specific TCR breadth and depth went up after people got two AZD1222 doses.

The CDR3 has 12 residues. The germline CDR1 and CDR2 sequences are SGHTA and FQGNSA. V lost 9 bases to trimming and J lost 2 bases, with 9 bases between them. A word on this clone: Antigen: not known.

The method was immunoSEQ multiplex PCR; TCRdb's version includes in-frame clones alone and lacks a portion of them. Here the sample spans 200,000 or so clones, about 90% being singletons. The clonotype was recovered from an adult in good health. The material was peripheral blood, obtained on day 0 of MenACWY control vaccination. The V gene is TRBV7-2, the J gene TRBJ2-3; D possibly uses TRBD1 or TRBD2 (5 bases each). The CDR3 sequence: CASRGDTDTQYF. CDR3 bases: TGTGCCAGTAGGGGAGACACAGATACGCAGTATTTT. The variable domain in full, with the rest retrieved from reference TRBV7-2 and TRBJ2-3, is GAGVSQSPSNKVTEKGKDVELRCDPISGHTALYWYRQSLGQGLEFLIYFQGNSAPDKSGLPSDRFSAERTGGSVSTLTIQRTQQEDSAVYLCASRGDTDTQYFGPGTRLTVL.